The 18 T cell receptor beta chains below were found in one sample sequenced in a study of blood T cell repertoires in COVID-19. TCRdb keeps only in-frame clones here, not all; method: immunoSEQ multiplex PCR. The sample holds fewer than 200,000 clones; 88% are singletons and the top ten take 9%. Sequenced material: PBMCs or T cells enriched from blood (not recorded which). The receptor set was obtained from a woman younger than 35 who had recovered from COVID-19.

The CDR3 DNA is TGTGCCAGCAGCCAAGCTCACAGTTTTGATGGCTACACCTTC. Its translation: CASSQAHSFDGYTF. This chain uses TRBV4-2 with TRBJ1-2, with D unresolved. V dropped 1 base and J dropped 6 bases, with 12 bases sitting between them. The CDR3 consists of 14 residues. CDR1 LGHNA and CDR2 YNFKEQ come from the germline V gene.

The chain links TRBV19 to TRBJ1-2, with unresolved D. Trimming shortened V by 1 base and J by 7 bases, and 4 bases separated the two germline ends. This CDR3 comprises 11 residues. In germline, CDR1 is LNHDA, CDR2 SQIVND (reference sequence). The CDR3 protein is CASSIGAGYTF. The CDR3 DNA reads TGTGCCAGTAGTATAGGGGCTGGCTACACCTTC.

V usage is TRBV10-3 and J usage is TRBJ2-2; tentative D call: TRBD1 (7 bases). The CDR3 length is 16 residues. Per the germline V gene, CDR1 is ENHRY and CDR2 is SYGVKD. V was clipped by 2 bases and J by 7 bases, with 17 bases between them. Here the CDR3 DNA reads TGTGCCATCAGTGAGGTGACAGGGCGGGAAGGCGGGGAGCTGTTTTTT. Protein product: CAISEVTGREGGELFF.

The V call is TRBV6-1, the J call TRBJ2-7; a possible D gene is TRBD2 (5 bases). Germline V gene sequence: CDR1 MNHNS, CDR2 SASEGT. This CDR3 has 14 amino acids. With 0 bases removed from V and 3 bases from J, the gap between germline ends came to 9 bases. The CDR3 is CASSEAGVGYEQYF. In DNA, the CDR3 is TGTGCCAGCAGTGAAGCGGGAGTGGGCTACGAGCAGTACTTC.

V usage is TRBV27 and J usage is TRBJ2-1, with 14 bases fitting TRBD2. Germline CDR1 is MNHEY and CDR2 is SMNVEV (reference sequence). The CDR3 has 17 residues. The V and J ends lost 5 bases and 4 bases, in that order; junction bases with no gene match: 7. CDR3 loop: CASSLGTSGSMYNEQFF. The CDR3 nucleotides read TGTGCCAGCAGTCTGGGGACTAGCGGGAGTATGTACAATGAGCAGTTCTTC.

The V gene is TRBV7-8, the J gene TRBJ2-7; 10 positions match TRBD1. The CDR3 extends over 13 amino acids. V dropped 6 bases and J dropped 5; count of bases not matched to a gene: 4. Germline-derived CDR1 and CDR2 are SGHVS and FQNEAQ. The CDR3 reads CASRTGGQDEQYF. CDR3 coding DNA: TGTGCCAGCAGGACAGGGGGCCAGGACGAGCAGTACTTC.

As DNA, the CDR3 is TGCAGCGTTGACATAACCGGGAGCTCCTACAATGAGCAGTTCTTC. This encodes CSVDITGSSYNEQFF. The chain recombines TRBV29-1 with TRBJ2-1; TRBD2 is a possible D gene (6 bases). The CDR3 has 15 amino acids. Germline CDR1 and CDR2: SQVTM and ANQGSEA. The V and J ends lost 3 bases and 0 bases respectively, with 12 bases between them.

The chain carries TRBV6-5 and TRBJ1-5; possible D gene TRBD1, 5 bases. Per germline, CDR1 MNHEY and CDR2 SVGAGI. The CDR3 extends over 12 amino acids. The germline V and J ends were trimmed by 7 bases and 8 bases, with 12 bases remaining between them. Here the CDR3 reads CASKKGLEPQHF. In DNA, the CDR3 is TGTGCCAGCAAGAAGGGGCTAGAGCCCCAGCATTTT.

The rearrangement joins TRBV7-2 to TRBJ1-3; possibly TRBD1 for D (5 bases). This CDR3 is built from 15 residues. Per germline, CDR1 SGHTA and CDR2 FQGNSA. The germline V and J ends were trimmed by 5 bases and 4 bases, with 15 bases remaining between them. The CDR3 sequence: CASSLGPEGGNTIYF. The CDR3, as DNA: TGTGCCAGCAGCCTGGGACCGGAGGGGGGAAACACCATATATTTT.

The chain couples TRBV7-2 to TRBJ2-3; D unclear. Trimming left V 7 bases short and J 5 bases short, with 10 bases between. The CDR3 is 12 amino acids. In germline, CDR1 is SGHTA, CDR2 FQGNSA. The CDR3, as DNA: TGTGCCAGCACCCCTACCTTAGATACGCAGTATTTT. Encoded protein: CASTPTLDTQYF.

V usage is TRBV5-1 and J usage is TRBJ2-7, with TRBD2 as a possible D gene (6 bases). V gave up 1 base and J gave up 0 bases, with 11 bases separating them. Germline V gene data show CDR1 as SGHRS and CDR2 as YFSETQ. The CDR3 extends over 15 amino acids. For the CDR3, the DNA is TGCGCCAGCAGCTTGTTTGGGGGGAGCTCCTACGAGCAGTACTTC. Translating it yields CASSLFGGSSYEQYF. The complete variable domain, with remaining parts taken from reference TRBV5-1 and TRBJ2-7, reads KAGVTQTPRYLIKTRGQQVTLSCSPISGHRSVSWYQQTPGQGLQFLFEYFSETQRNKGNFPGRFSGRQFSNSRSEMNVSTLELGDSALYLCASSLFGGSSYEQYFGPGTRLTVT.

The chain uses TRBV5-1 and TRBJ1-2; D gene unclear. V was cut by 0 bases and J by 8 bases, with 17 bases left in between. Germline-derived CDR1 and CDR2 are SGHRS and YFSETQ. The CDR3 has 15 amino acids. CDR3 loop: CASSLDGFITSGYTF. DNA of the CDR3: TGCGCCAGCAGCTTGGACGGGTTTATCACGTCAGGCTACACCTTC.

This rearrangement joins TRBV2 to TRBJ1-3, with D maybe TRBD1 (5 bases). The CDR3 has 15 amino acids. Trimming shortened V by 3 bases and J by 2 bases, and 11 bases separated the two germline ends. CDR1 is SNHLY, CDR2 FYNNEI, per germline. The CDR3: CASSDIWGAGNTIYF. Written as DNA, the CDR3 is TGTGCCAGCAGTGACATATGGGGGGCTGGAAACACCATATATTTT. Supplemented by reference TRBV2 and TRBJ1-3, the full variable domain reads EPEVTQTPSHQVTQMGQEVILRCVPISNHLYFYWYRQILGQKVEFLVSFYNNEISEKSEIFDDQFSVERPDGSNFTLKIRSTKLEDSAMYFCASSDIWGAGNTIYFGEGSWLTVV.

The CDR3 here is CASSRIQGSRDEQYF. In DNA, the CDR3 is TGTGCCAGCAGCCGGATACAGGGTAGTAGGGACGAGCAGTACTTC. This rearrangement joins TRBV11-2 to TRBJ2-7; perhaps TRBD1 as D (6 bases). Trimming shortened V by 5 bases and J by 5 bases, and 19 bases separated the two germline ends. The germline CDR1 and CDR2 sequences are SGHAT and FQNNGV. This CDR3 region has 15 residues.

The chain uses TRBV4-1 and TRBJ2-3, with TRBD2 identical over 11 bases. CDR3 size: 16 residues. V shed 7 bases and J 6 bases; nucleotides not matched to a gene: 12. Germline CDR1 reads MGHRA; CDR2 reads YSYEKL. The CDR3 spells CASKRNSGGASDTQYF. The CDR3, as DNA: TGCGCCAGCAAGCGAAATAGCGGGGGGGCATCCGATACGCAGTATTTT.

The V call is TRBV29-1, the J call TRBJ1-1; D might be TRBD1 (6 bases). This CDR3 is built from 14 residues. CDR1 is SQVTM and CDR2 is ANQGSEA in the germline V gene. Deletions cut 1 base from V and 9 bases from J, with 18 bases between. CDR3 region: CSVEGSGRGAKAFF. The CDR3 DNA reads TGCAGCGTTGAAGGGTCAGGTCGGGGGGCTAAAGCTTTCTTT.

The genes are TRBV27 and TRBJ1-2; tentative D call: TRBD1 (5 bases). The CDR3 is 13 residues long. From germline, CDR1 is MNHEY and CDR2 SMNVEV (reference sequence). The V end lost 6 bases, the J end lost 7 bases, and 15 bases lay between the germline ends. CDR3 sequence (DNA): TGTGCCAGCAGCCTTACCTACGGGGGTGGCTACACCTTC. This sequence encodes CASSLTYGGGYTF.

This chain connects TRBV29-1 to TRBJ2-3, with D maybe TRBD1 (5 bases). CDR1 and CDR2 (germline): SQVTM, ANQGSEA. Trimming took 2 bases from V and 5 from J, leaving 11 bases between them. The CDR3 covers 13 residues. CDR3 sequence reads: CSVERQGRDTQYF. As DNA, the CDR3 is TGCAGCGTTGAAAGGCAGGGAAGAGATACGCAGTATTTT.